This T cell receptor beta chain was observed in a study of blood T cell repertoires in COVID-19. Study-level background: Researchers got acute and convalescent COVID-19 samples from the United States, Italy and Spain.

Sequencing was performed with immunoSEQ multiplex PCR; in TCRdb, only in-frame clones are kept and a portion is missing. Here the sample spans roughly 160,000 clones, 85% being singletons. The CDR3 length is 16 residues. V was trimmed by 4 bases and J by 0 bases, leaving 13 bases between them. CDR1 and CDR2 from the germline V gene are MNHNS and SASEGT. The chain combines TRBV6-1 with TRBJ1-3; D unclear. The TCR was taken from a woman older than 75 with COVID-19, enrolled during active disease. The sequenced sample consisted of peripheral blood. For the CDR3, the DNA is TGTGCCAGCAGTGGGAGGGAGGGAGGCTCTGGAAACACCATATATTTT. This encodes CASSGREGGSGNTIYF.